Listed below are T cell receptor beta chains from one sample, sequenced in a study of long-term antiretroviral therapy in people with HIV. TCRdb's copy holds only in-frame clones and misses some; the assay was immunoSEQ multiplex PCR. This table holds 15,000 to 20,000 clones, 75% to 85% found once. Source: unsorted PBMCs, taken at the start of antiretroviral therapy, before treatment. Source of these receptors: a man aged 18 to 35 with HIV. The CDR3 runs from the conserved cysteine through the conserved F or W. The D gene is left open where the match is weak. Some rows mark clone size as missing; the rest say once, few, many or name a class of expanded clone.

len | abundance | j_gene | v_gene | d_gene | CDR3aa | CDR3nt
15 | - | TRBJ2-1 | TRBV5-1 | - | CASSPRGGSNNEQFF | TGCGCCAGCAGCCCAAGGGGGGGATCGAACAATGAGCAGTTCTTC
16 | - | TRBJ2-2 | TRBV2 | TRBD2 | CASSKTSGRANGELFF | TGTGCCAGCAGTAAGACTAGCGGGAGGGCCAACGGGGAGCTGTTTTTT
15 | - | TRBJ1-1 | TRBV10-3 | - | CAISEGGDTNTEAFF | TGTGCCATCAGTGAAGGAGGGGACACGAACACTGAAGCTTTCTTT
19 | - | TRBJ2-4 | TRBV13 | - | CASSSMTNRDRFTKNIQYF | TGTGCCAGCAGCTCCATGACCAACAGGGATCGGTTTACCAAAAACATTCAGTACTTC
16 | - | TRBJ2-3 | TRBV7-9 | - | CASSPTPGFSTDTQYF | TGTGCCAGCAGTCCGACACCAGGTTTTAGCACAGATACGCAGTATTTT
16 | few | TRBJ2-2 | TRBV9 | TRBD2 | CASSVGSGRAGGELFF | TGTGCCAGCAGCGTAGGTAGCGGGAGGGCAGGCGGGGAGCTGTTTTTT
15 | - | TRBJ1-3 | TRBV7-8 | - | CASSQTAGAGNTIYF | TGTGCCAGCAGCCAAACGGCGGGGGCTGGAAACACCATATATTTT
14 | - | TRBJ2-2 | TRBV28 | TRBD2 | CASSGGGGTGELFF | TGTGCCAGCAGTGGCGGGGGGGGCACCGGGGAGCTGTTTTTT
14 | few | TRBJ2-1 | TRBV7-9 | - | CASSLGVGGNEQFF | TGTGCCAGCAGCTTAGGGGTAGGGGGGAATGAGCAGTTCTTC
17 | - | TRBJ2-5 | TRBV5-1 | TRBD2 | CASSRTLGREAGETQYF | TGCGCCAGCAGCAGGACCCTCGGGCGGGAGGCGGGGGAGACCCAGTACTTC
15 | - | TRBJ1-2 | TRBV21-1 | - | CASSKGGRGLGGYTF | TGTGCCAGCAGCAAAGGTGGCAGGGGGCTGGGTGGCTACACCTTC
13 | - | TRBJ2-7 | TRBV19 | - | CASSPILDYEQYF | TGTGCCAGTAGTCCCATCCTGGACTACGAGCAGTACTTC
14 | - | TRBJ2-1 | TRBV11-2 | - | CASSPDGSRNEQFF | TGTGCCAGCAGCCCAGATGGGTCGCGCAATGAGCAGTTCTTC
15 | - | TRBJ1-3 | TRBV28 | - | CASSLGRHSGNTIYF | TGTGCCAGCAGTTTGGGCAGGCACTCTGGAAACACCATATATTTT
15 | once | TRBJ2-7 | TRBV10-2 | TRBD2 | CASSETVSGTREQYF | TGCGCCAGCAGTGAGACGGTAAGCGGGACCCGCGAGCAGTACTTC
15 | - | TRBJ1-1 | TRBV5-4 | TRBD1 | CASSGIGQGTYEAFF | TGTGCCAGCAGCGGAATAGGACAGGGCACTTATGAAGCTTTCTTT
15 | - | TRBJ2-7 | TRBV13 | TRBD2 | CASSLGLAGGVEQYF | TGTGCCAGCAGCTTGGGACTAGCGGGAGGGGTCGAGCAGTACTTC
16 | - | TRBJ1-2 | TRBV28 | TRBD1 | CASGQGDRGVSYGYTF | TGTGCCAGCGGCCAAGGCGACAGGGGGGTTTCCTATGGCTACACCTTC
13 | - | TRBJ2-7 | TRBV6-5 | - | CASREISSYEQYF | TGTGCCAGCAGGGAGATAAGCTCCTACGAGCAGTACTTC
13 | - | TRBJ2-3 | TRBV7-3 | - | CASSLDRTDTQYF | TGTGCCAGCAGCTTAGACCGCACAGATACGCAGTATTTT
20 | - | TRBJ2-6 | TRBV7-3 | - | CASSRMVTGILDSGANVLTF | TGTGCCAGCAGCCGGATGGTGACAGGCATACTCGACTCTGGGGCCAACGTCCTGACTTTC
15 | - | TRBJ2-7 | TRBV7-8 | - | CASSLASWFSHEQYF | TGTGCCAGCAGCTTAGCTTCGTGGTTCTCCCACGAGCAGTACTTC
12 | few | TRBJ2-2 | TRBV28 | - | CASSSRQERLYF | TGTGCCAGCAGTTCCCGGCAGGAACGTTTGTATTTT
15 | - | TRBJ1-4 | TRBV15 | - | CATSIPGAGNEKLFF | TGTGCCACCAGCATCCCGGGAGCGGGTAATGAAAAACTGTTTTTT
17 | once | TRBJ1-5 | TRBV15 | - | CATSRPNWGYSNQPQHF | TGTGCCACCAGCAGACCCAATTGGGGTTATAGCAATCAGCCCCAGCATTTT
18 | - | TRBJ2-1 | TRBV5-1 | TRBD2 | CASSLVASGGVTYNEQFF | TGCGCCAGCAGCTTGGTAGCTAGCGGGGGAGTAACCTACAATGAGCAGTTCTTC
18 | - | TRBJ2-2 | TRBV11-2 | TRBD2 | CASSLSSASGGGGGELFF | TGTGCCAGCAGCTTATCGTCGGCTAGCGGGGGAGGGGGCGGGGAGCTGTTTTTT
15 | - | TRBJ2-7 | TRBV27 | TRBD2 | CASSSTGTSLYEQYF | TGTGCCAGCAGTTCAACCGGGACTAGTCTCTACGAGCAGTACTTC
16 | few | TRBJ2-1 | TRBV29-1 | TRBD2 | CSVDGTSGSPSTEQFF | TGCAGCGTTGATGGGACTAGCGGGAGTCCGTCTACTGAGCAGTTCTTC
15 | - | TRBJ2-7 | TRBV28 | TRBD2 | CASSLGTSGTYEQYF | TGTGCCAGCAGCCTCGGGACTAGCGGAACCTACGAGCAGTACTTC
13 | few | TRBJ2-7 | TRBV6-1 | - | CASTQTGPYEQYF | TGTGCCAGCACCCAGACAGGCCCCTACGAGCAGTACTTC
15 | - | TRBJ2-3 | TRBV7-3 | - | CASSLSGGLTDTQYF | TGTGCCAGCAGCTTATCCGGGGGACTCACAGATACGCAGTATTTT
15 | - | TRBJ2-1 | TRBV5-1 | TRBD2 | CASSRGLGNLDEQFF | TGCGCCAGCAGCCGGGGACTAGGGAACTTGGATGAGCAGTTCTTC
16 | - | TRBJ2-1 | TRBV7-9 | TRBD1 | CASSTRQGASYNEQFF | TGTGCCAGCAGCACTAGACAGGGGGCTTCCTACAATGAGCAGTTCTTC
15 | - | TRBJ1-4 | TRBV18 | TRBD1 | CASSPQGGLNEKLFF | TGTGCCAGCTCACCGCAGGGGGGACTAAATGAAAAACTGTTTTTT
11 | - | TRBJ1-1 | TRBV18 | - | CASSKEAEAFF | TGTGCCAGCTCAAAAGAGGCTGAAGCTTTCTTT
11 | - | TRBJ2-1 | TRBV27 | - | CASSRGAEQFF | TGTGCCAGCAGTCGTGGCGCTGAGCAGTTCTTC
13 | - | TRBJ2-7 | TRBV27 | TRBD1 | CASSLDRGYEQYF | TGTGCCAGCAGTTTAGACAGGGGATACGAGCAGTACTTC
15 | few | TRBJ2-7 | TRBV5-1 | TRBD2 | CASRTGLAPTYEQYF | TGCGCCAGCAGGACCGGACTAGCGCCCACCTACGAGCAGTACTTC
15 | - | TRBJ2-5 | TRBV18 | TRBD1 | CASSPRTGGQETQYF | TGTGCCAGCTCACCGCGTACAGGGGGCCAAGAGACCCAGTACTTC
15 | - | TRBJ2-7 | TRBV7-9 | - | CASSPRQTNSYEQYF | TGTGCCAGCAGCCCCCGACAGACTAATTCCTACGAGCAGTACTTC
14 | - | TRBJ2-7 | TRBV5-8 | - | CASSLRDATYEQYF | TGTGCCAGCAGCTTGCGGGATGCAACCTACGAGCAGTACTTC
15 | - | TRBJ2-7 | TRBV6-6 | TRBD2 | CASSEGLAGAHEQYF | TGTGCCAGCAGTGAGGGACTAGCGGGAGCCCACGAGCAGTACTTC